Listed below are T cell receptor beta chains from one sample, sequenced in a study of control samples from healthy donors and cancer patients. The table came from immunoSEQ multiplex PCR; TCRdb's copy has only in-frame clones and leaves some out. The sample shows around 230,000 clones, roughly 94% of them seen only once. The sequenced material came from blood. The receptor set was obtained from a man aged 45-65 years in good health. CDR3s include the opening cysteine and the closing phenylalanine or tryptophan. The order of the fields is D gene, V gene, J gene, clone size, CDR3 protein, CDR3 DNA. D genes are given only for firm matches. Clone size is not always given. Where it is, it says once, few, many or a class for expanded clones.

>TRBD1|TRBV28|TRBJ1-2|NA
CASSLVQGGYGYTF
TGTGCCAGCAGTTTGGTACAGGGGGGGTATGGCTACACCTTC
>NA|TRBV21-1|TRBJ1-2|NA
CASSKSGGSNYGYTF
TGTGCCAGCAGCAAAAGTGGAGGAAGCAACTATGGCTACACCTTC
>TRBD1|TRBV6-5|TRBJ1-2|NA
CASSFQTGINYGYTF
TGTGCCAGCAGCTTCCAGACAGGGATTAACTATGGCTACACCTTC
>NA|TRBV30|TRBJ1-5|NA
CAWSTVGGQPQHF
TGTGCCTGGAGTACGGTGGGGGGTCAGCCCCAGCATTTT
>NA|TRBV19|TRBJ1-1|NA
CASTFGTVNTEAFF
TGTGCCAGTACCTTCGGGACGGTGAACACTGAAGCTTTCTTT
>NA|TRBV3-1/TRBV3-2|TRBJ1-1|NA
CASSQERGEAFF
TGTGCCAGCAGCCAAGAGAGGGGTGAAGCTTTCTTT
>NA|TRBV3-1/TRBV3-2|TRBJ2-7|NA
CASSRKAGGHEQYF
TGTGCCAGCAGCCGCAAAGCTGGGGGACACGAGCAGTACTTC
>NA|TRBV2|TRBJ1-2|NA
CASSEASRQPYGYTF
TGTGCCAGCAGTGAAGCATCCAGACAGCCCTATGGCTACACCTTC
>NA|TRBV6-5|TRBJ2-3|NA
CASSYSAGKRDTQYF
TGTGCCAGCAGTTACTCTGCGGGAAAAAGGGATACGCAGTATTTT
>NA|TRBV7-9|TRBJ2-2|NA
CASTWGTRTSGELFF
TGTGCCAGCACCTGGGGCACCCGAACCTCCGGGGAGCTGTTTTTT
>TRBD2|TRBV7-6|TRBJ2-5|NA
CASSPGGGGEETQYF
TGTGCCAGCAGCCCGGGGGGCGGGGGGGAAGAGACCCAGTACTTC
>NA|TRBV7-3|TRBJ1-1|NA
CASSATRNTEAFF
TGTGCCAGCAGCGCGACTCGTAACACTGAAGCTTTCTTT
>TRBD1|TRBV11-1|TRBJ2-3|NA
CASSPDRGRTDTQYF
TGTGCCAGCAGCCCGGACAGGGGACGAACAGATACGCAGTATTTT
>NA|TRBV30|TRBJ2-7|NA
CAWSKGRRGEQYF
TGTGCCTGGAGTAAAGGGAGGAGGGGCGAGCAGTACTTC
>TRBD1|TRBV7-9|TRBJ2-7|NA
CASSLALKGTAEQYF
TGTGCCAGCAGCTTAGCGTTAAAGGGGACAGCCGAGCAGTACTTC
>NA|TRBV19|TRBJ1-5|NA
CATQLGVGPQPQHF
TGTGCCACACAACTGGGGGTGGGGCCCCAGCCCCAGCATTTT
>NA|TRBV4-1|TRBJ2-3|NA
CASSHGWDTSDTQYF
TGCGCCAGCAGCCATGGGTGGGACACATCTGATACGCAGTATTTT
>TRBD1|TRBV30|TRBJ2-7|NA
CAWNQPGQGYEQYF
TGTGCCTGGAACCAACCGGGACAGGGTTACGAGCAGTACTTC
>NA|TRBV6-6|TRBJ2-2|NA
CASSLTANGELFF
TGTGCCAGCAGTTTGACAGCAAACGGGGAGCTGTTTTTT
>NA|TRBV2|TRBJ1-4|NA
CASSLFFEKLFF
TGTGCCAGCAGCCTGTTTTTCGAAAAACTGTTTTTT
>NA|TRBV5-1|TRBJ1-3|once
CASSLGGSGNTIYF
TGCGCCAGCAGCTTGGGCGGCTCTGGAAACACCATATATTTT
>NA|TRBV28|TRBJ1-1|NA
CASRGMAGTEAFF
TGTGCCAGCAGAGGAATGGCGGGCACTGAAGCTTTCTTT
>NA|TRBV11-2|TRBJ2-1|NA
CASSLQRLGNEQFF
TGTGCCAGCAGCTTACAGCGTTTGGGCAATGAGCAGTTCTTC
>NA|TRBV5-4|TRBJ1-1|NA
CASSSFQGSEAFF
TGTGCCAGCAGCTCATTCCAGGGTTCTGAAGCTTTCTTT
>NA|TRBV5-1|TRBJ1-1|few
CASKNPSTGTEAFF
TGCGCCAGCAAAAACCCCTCGACAGGAACTGAAGCTTTCTTT
>NA|TRBV5-6|TRBJ1-5|NA
CASSWGPNSNQPQHF
TGTGCCAGCAGCTGGGGACCAAATAGCAATCAGCCCCAGCATTTT
>NA|TRBV19|TRBJ2-1|NA
CASSKGPDGYNEQFF
TGTGCCAGTAGTAAGGGACCGGACGGATACAATGAGCAGTTCTTC
>NA|TRBV30|TRBJ2-7|NA
CAWAPQGLGEQYF
TGTGCCTGGGCACCTCAGGGTCTCGGAGAGCAGTACTTC
>TRBD1|TRBV4-1|TRBJ1-4|NA
CASSLDPTGGGEKLFF
TGCGCCAGCAGTCTCGACCCGACAGGGGGAGGGGAAAAACTGTTTTTT
>TRBD2|TRBV7-2|TRBJ2-7|NA
CASSLNSWGGEQYF
TGTGCCAGCAGCTTAAATAGCTGGGGGGGGGAGCAGTACTTC
>NA|TRBV5-4|TRBJ1-1|NA
CASSSSGLPRVTEAFF
TGTGCCAGCAGCTCAAGCGGGTTGCCTCGGGTCACTGAAGCTTTCTTT
>NA|TRBV18|TRBJ2-1|NA
CASSPRVGSEQFF
TGTGCCAGCTCACCACGCGTGGGTAGCGAGCAGTTCTTC
>NA|TRBV11-2|TRBJ1-1|NA
CASSLVVAPKGHSAEAFF
TGTGCCAGCAGCTTAGTCGTGGCGCCGAAAGGTCATAGCGCTGAAGCTTTCTTT
>NA|TRBV28|TRBJ2-1|NA
CASRLHNEQFF
TGTGCCAGCAGACTACACAATGAGCAGTTCTTC
>NA|TRBV2|TRBJ2-2|NA
CASRWDGYTGELFF
TGTGCCAGCAGGTGGGACGGGTACACCGGGGAGCTGTTTTTT
>NA|TRBV19|TRBJ1-5|NA
CASSRARRNQPQHF
TGTGCCAGTAGTAGGGCCAGGCGTAATCAGCCCCAGCATTTT
>TRBD2|TRBV11-2|TRBJ2-3|NA
CASSLAAGADTQYF
TGTGCCAGCAGCTTAGCCGCGGGGGCAGATACGCAGTATTTT
>NA|TRBV11-2|TRBJ1-2|NA
CASSLGPLGLPFGYTF
TGTGCCAGCAGCTTAGGGCCCTTAGGGTTGCCCTTTGGCTACACCTTC
>NA|TRBV24-1|TRBJ1-1|NA
CATSSAQGRQGVGTEAFF
TGTGCCACCAGTTCCGCCCAGGGGCGGCAAGGGGTGGGGACTGAAGCTTTCTTT
>NA|TRBV7-2|TRBJ2-2|NA
CASRQLVYTGELFF
TGTGCCAGCCGCCAACTAGTGTACACCGGGGAGCTGTTTTTT
>NA|TRBV15|TRBJ2-3|once
CATSRDRLVGDTQYF
TGTGCCACCAGCAGAGATAGACTAGTAGGCGATACGCAGTATTTT
>NA|TRBV6-6|TRBJ1-1|NA
CASIAGTITEAFF
TGTGCCAGCATTGCAGGGACTATCACTGAAGCTTTCTTT
>TRBD1|TRBV7-9|TRBJ1-1|NA
CASREQGAAGIEAFF
TGTGCCAGCAGGGAGCAGGGGGCCGCGGGAATAGAAGCTTTCTTT
>TRBD1|TRBV2|TRBJ1-6|NA
CASSSGTGDSPLHF
TGTGCCAGCAGTTCCGGGACAGGGGATTCACCCCTCCACTTT
>NA|TRBV7-2|TRBJ2-2|NA
CASSKGGGTGELFF
TGTGCCAGCAGCAAAGGAGGGGGCACCGGGGAGCTGTTTTTT
>NA|TRBV28|TRBJ1-6|NA
CASSLVGGLRVSYNSPLHF
TGTGCCAGCAGCCTAGTAGGGGGTTTAAGGGTATCCTATAATTCACCCCTCCACTTT
>TRBD1|TRBV6-5|TRBJ1-1|NA
CASSYWTGSTEAFF
TGTGCCAGCAGTTATTGGACAGGGAGCACTGAAGCTTTCTTT
>NA|TRBV9|TRBJ1-6|once
CASTRDSGGPLHF
TGTGCCAGCACGAGAGACAGCGGAGGACCCCTCCACTTT
>NA|TRBV24-1|TRBJ1-6|NA
CATSGPGLSPLHF
TGTGCCACCAGTGGCCCCGGACTTTCACCCCTCCACTTT
>TRBD1|TRBV5-1|TRBJ2-5|NA
CASSLAGTGAETQYF
TGCGCCAGCAGCTTGGCCGGGACAGGGGCGGAGACCCAGTACTTC
>NA|TRBV28|TRBJ1-2|NA
CASSFSNYGYTF
TGTGCCAGCAGTTTTAGTAACTATGGCTACACCTTC
>NA|TRBV7-8|TRBJ1-4|NA
CASSFLRGQLEKLFF
TGTGCCAGCAGCTTCTTAAGGGGACAACTGGAAAAACTGTTTTTT
>NA|TRBV30|TRBJ1-5|NA
CAWSVGAGNQPQHF
TGTGCCTGGAGTGTTGGAGCGGGCAATCAGCCCCAGCATTTT